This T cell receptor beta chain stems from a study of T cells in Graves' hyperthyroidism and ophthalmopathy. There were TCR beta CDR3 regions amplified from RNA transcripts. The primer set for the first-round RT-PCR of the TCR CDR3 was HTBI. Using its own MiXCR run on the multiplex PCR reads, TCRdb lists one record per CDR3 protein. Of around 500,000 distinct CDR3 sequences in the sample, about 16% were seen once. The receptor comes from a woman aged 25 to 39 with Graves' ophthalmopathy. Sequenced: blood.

In DNA form, the CDR3 reads TGTGCCAGCAGACAGGGGCCGGTCGGGGAGCTGTTTTTT. Protein product: CASRQGPVGELFF. The chain carries TRBV2 and TRBJ2-2; the match to TRBD1 covers 7 bases. In germline, CDR1 is SNHLY, CDR2 FYNNEI. The V gene end was trimmed by 6 bases and the J gene end by 7 bases; junction bases not matched to a gene: 5. This CDR3 is built from 13 residues.